The present TCR beta chain was sequenced within a study of graft-versus-host responses after intestinal transplantation. Whole-study findings and limits: Elevated graft-versus-host to host-versus-graft clonal ratios in allografts were recorded for patients with graft-donor T cell macrochimerism. The highest levels of circulating GvH clones went along with early declines in HvG clones after transplant.

Turning to this clone: The antigen is unknown.

Clones were read by immunoSEQ multiplex PCR, and TCRdb kept only the in-frame ones, dropping some. The table has over 45,000 clones, approximately 94% seen once. The CDR3 covers 14 residues. Germline V gene data show CDR1 as LNHDA and CDR2 as SQIVND (reference sequence). Germline trimming cut 7 bases from V and 5 bases from J; bases unmatched to any gene: 8. The material sequenced was unstimulated CD4+ T cells sorted from spleen or lymph node cells, taken before transplant. This receptor was identified in a human donor who was the organ donor for an intestinal transplant. The J gene is TRBJ1-1, the V gene TRBV19; TRBD1 matches at 9 bases. CDR3 protein: CASTQRQGETEAFF. In DNA, the CDR3 is TGTGCCAGTACCCAAAGACAGGGGGAGACTGAAGCTTTCTTT. The entire variable domain, with the rest obtained from reference TRBV19 and TRBJ1-1, is as follows: DGGITQSPKYLFRKEGQNVTLSCEQNLNHDAMYWYRQDPGQGLRLIYYSQIVNDFQKGDIAEGYSVSREKKESFPLTVTSAQKNPTAFYLCASTQRQGETEAFFGQGTRLTVV.